The next 24 T cell receptor beta chains were all read from a single sample in a study of beta chain features in type 1 diabetes. Every isolated RNA sample was fully reverse transcribed, so sequencing captured expressed TCRB transcripts. Generated by immunoSEQ multiplex PCR, the TCRdb table keeps only in-frame clones and is missing some. The table lists about 13,000 clones, about 49% of them singletons, with 0.98% in the top ten. Sequencing was done on a sample of stem cell memory CD4+ T cells from blood. The receptors shown here come from a man younger than 35 in good health.

The CDR3 spells CASSLGHLGQYF. Written as DNA, the CDR3 is TGTGCCAGCAGCTTAGGACACCTGGGGCAGTACTTC. The rearrangement joins TRBV7-7 to TRBJ2-7; no definite D call. The CDR3 consists of 12 residues. V was clipped by 1 base and J by 9 bases, with 10 bases between them. Per the germline V gene, CDR1 is SSHAT and CDR2 is FNYEAQ (reference sequence).

This clone was detected a few times. J is TRBJ2-1 and V is TRBV13; 10 bases agree with TRBD2. With 6 bases clipped from V and 7 bases from J, the junction kept 9 bases outside the gene matches. The CDR3 has 15 residues. Germline V gene lookup returns CDR1 PRHDT and CDR2 FYEKMQ (reference sequence). Here the CDR3 reads CASRELAGNANEQFF. The CDR3 bases are TGTGCCAGCAGGGAACTAGCGGGGAATGCAAATGAGCAGTTCTTC.

The chain employs TRBV10-3 and TRBJ1-6, with a possible D match to TRBD1 (5 bases). Per the germline V gene, CDR1 is ENHRY and CDR2 is SYGVKD. Between the trimmed V and J ends, which lost 10 bases and 5 bases, there was a span of 15 bases. CDR3 size: 14 residues. The CDR3 nucleotides read TGTGCCACCGAAACAGGAGAACATAATTCACCCCTCCACTTT. It specifies CATETGEHNSPLHF.

The chain joins TRBV5-1 to TRBJ2-3; D is possibly TRBD1 (5 bases). Trimming shortened V by 0 bases and J by 5 bases, and 10 bases separated the two germline ends. CDR3 length: 14 residues. Germline values: CDR1 SGHRS, CDR2 YFSETQ. The CDR3 sequence: CASSLEGFRDTQYF. CDR3 nucleotides: TGCGCCAGCAGCTTGGAGGGGTTCCGAGATACGCAGTATTTT. Full variable domain (outside the CDR3, taken from reference TRBV5-1 and TRBJ2-3): KAGVTQTPRYLIKTRGQQVTLSCSPISGHRSVSWYQQTPGQGLQFLFEYFSETQRNKGNFPGRFSGRQFSNSRSEMNVSTLELGDSALYLCASSLEGFRDTQYFGPGTRLTVL.

The V and J genes are TRBV6-1 and TRBJ2-7, with 7 bases identical to TRBD1. Germline CDR1 MNHNS, CDR2 SASEGT. The CDR3 runs 13 residues. J was trimmed by 2 bases and V by 5 bases; bases with no gene match: 3. The CDR3 DNA sequence: TGTGCCAGCAGTTCCACAGGGGCCTACGAGCAGTACTTC. This encodes CASSSTGAYEQYF.

The chain joins TRBV4-3 to TRBJ2-1; 16 positions agree with TRBD2. The germline V gene encodes CDR1 LGHNA and CDR2 YSLEER. The junction had 7 bases not matched to a gene; V was cut back by 4 bases and J by 4 bases. The CDR3 is 18 amino acids. The CDR3 here is CASSPGTSGGAAYNEQFF. CDR3 bases: TGCGCCAGCAGCCCCGGGACTAGCGGGGGGGCCGCATACAATGAGCAGTTCTTC.

This clone was observed once. The chain joins TRBV18 to TRBJ2-5; TRBD1 matches 8 bases. The CDR3 consists of 14 residues. The germline CDR1 and CDR2 sequences are KGHSH and LQKENI. The junction had 0 bases not matched to a gene; V was cut back by 0 bases and J by 3 bases. The CDR3 bases are TGTGCCAGCTCACCACCGGGACAGGAAGAGACCCAGTACTTC. Translated, it gives CASSPPGQEETQYF.

The J gene is TRBJ2-3, the V gene TRBV7-3, with a possible D match to TRBD2 (5 bases). The CDR3 is 15 amino acids. With 5 bases removed from V and 2 bases from J, the gap between germline ends came to 14 bases. The V gene's germline CDR1 is SGHTA and CDR2 FQGTGA. CDR3 sequence: CASSRGLASTDTQYF. CDR3 nucleotides: TGTGCCAGCAGCCGAGGGCTAGCATCCACAGATACGCAGTATTTT. The full variable domain, its missing parts supplied by reference TRBV7-3 and TRBJ2-3, is GAGVSQTPSNKVTEKGKYVELRCDPISGHTALYWYRQSLGQGPEFLIYFQGTGAADDSGLPNDRFFAVRPEGSVSTLKIQRTERGDSAVYLCASSRGLASTDTQYFGPGTRLTVL.

The table lists this clone with a few counts. The chain couples TRBV9 to TRBJ2-4, with 7 positions matching TRBD1. Germline trimming cut 3 bases from V and 7 bases from J; bases unmatched to any gene: 10. There are 15 residues in the CDR3. Germline V gene data show CDR1 as SGDLS and CDR2 as YYNGEE. The CDR3 DNA reads as TGTGCCAGCAGCGAGCAGGGGACAGTCGGCAACATTCAGTACTTC. Protein sequence: CASSEQGTVGNIQYF.

This clone was seen more than once but under ten times. The chain couples TRBV29-1 to TRBJ1-5, with D possibly TRBD1 on 5 matching bases. V gave up 1 base and J gave up 3 bases, with 7 bases separating them. Germline V gene sequence: CDR1 SQVTM, CDR2 ANQGSEA. There are 13 residues in the CDR3. CDR3 amino acids: CSVEGRDNQPQHF. The CDR3 nucleotides read TGCAGCGTTGAAGGCAGGGACAATCAGCCCCAGCATTTT.

The chain uses TRBV6-5 and TRBJ1-3; 7 nucleotides align to TRBD1. Germline V gives CDR1 MNHEY, CDR2 SVGAGI. J gave up 7 bases and V 6 bases, and 9 bases lay outside the gene matches. CDR3 length: 14 amino acids. In nucleotides, the CDR3 is TGTGCCAGCAGCCGAGGGGGCGCGGGCAACACCATATATTTT. Residues: CASSRGGAGNTIYF.

CDR3 amino acids: CASSLGTSGVPDTQYF. DNA for the CDR3: TGTGCCAGCAGCTTAGGGACTAGCGGGGTACCAGATACGCAGTATTTT. The J gene is TRBJ2-3, the V gene TRBV7-8; 12 nucleotides agree with TRBD2. The CDR3 extends over 16 amino acids. The J segment lost 4 bases and the V segment lost 1 base, leaving 3 bases of the junction unmatched. Germline V gene sequence: CDR1 SGHVS, CDR2 FQNEAQ.

This clone was seen only a few times. V and J are TRBV14 and TRBJ2-7, with 8 bases matching TRBD2. V was pared by 0 bases and J by 2 bases, with 6 bases of the junction left unmatched. The CDR3 is 16 residues long. Per germline, CDR1 SGHDN and CDR2 FVKESK. CDR3 nucleotides: TGTGCCAGCAGCCAAGATCAGTCGCGGGGGGCCTACGAGCAGTACTTC. This sequence encodes CASSQDQSRGAYEQYF.

The J gene is TRBJ1-2, the V gene TRBV5-4; TRBD1 matches 9 bases. The CDR3 totals 15 residues. The germline V gene encodes CDR1 SGHNT and CDR2 YYREEE (reference sequence). After removal of 0 bases from V and 6 bases from J, the junction contained 6 bases not matched to a gene. CDR3 DNA: TGTGCCAGCAGCTTGGCCCGGGACAGGGTAGATGGCTACACCTTC. The encoded protein is CASSLARDRVDGYTF.

This clone was picked up a small number of times. The chain is built from TRBV7-2 and TRBJ2-6; no reliable D call. Germline V gene data show CDR1 as SGHTA and CDR2 as FQGNSA. This CDR3 is 15 amino acids long. V dropped 1 base and J dropped 6 bases, with 10 bases sitting between them. CDR3 sequence (DNA): TGTGCCAGCAGCTTAGATCGGAGCCAGGCCAACGTCCTGACTTTC. Translation: CASSLDRSQANVLTF.

Only one count was recorded for this clone. The V gene is TRBV7-2, the J gene TRBJ1-2; D call uncertain. The CDR3 extends over 13 amino acids. The V and J ends lost 5 bases and 3 bases respectively, with 10 bases between them. Germline V gene lookup returns CDR1 SGHTA and CDR2 FQGNSA. As DNA, the CDR3 is TGTGCCAGCAGCCCTCAGCGAGACTATGGCTACACCTTC. This gives the protein CASSPQRDYGYTF.

This clone was counted only a few times. The chain has TRBV11-2 and TRBJ2-7; weak D call: TRBD1 (6 bases). The length of the CDR3 is 14 residues. The ends were cut back, 5 bases at V and 0 bases at J, with 11 bases in the middle. Germline V gives CDR1 SGHAT, CDR2 FQNNGV. Here the CDR3 DNA reads TGTGCCAGCAGCGCAGGACAGTACTCCTACGAGCAGTACTTC. Its translation: CASSAGQYSYEQYF.

The chain employs TRBV29-1 and TRBJ2-1; 9 nucleotides agree with TRBD1. The CDR3 has 13 residues. With V trimmed by 5 bases and J by 6 bases, 5 bases remained unmatched. Germline V CDR1 and CDR2: SQVTM, ANQGSEA. The DNA for the CDR3 is TGCAGCGTTACGGGACAGGGTTTCAATGAGCAGTTCTTC. Protein sequence: CSVTGQGFNEQFF.

Here the CDR3 DNA reads TGCAGCGTTGAAGAAGAGAATCAGCCCCAGCATTTT. This encodes CSVEEENQPQHF. The chain couples TRBV29-1 to TRBJ1-5; D call uncertain. Germline V CDR1 and CDR2: SQVTM, ANQGSEA. The CDR3 totals 12 residues. V lost 0 bases and J 4 bases, leaving 4 bases between the germline ends.

The chain uses TRBV10-1 and TRBJ1-1; possibly TRBD1 for D (6 bases). Trimming removed 5 bases from V and 7 bases from J, with 11 bases in between. Germline-derived CDR1 and CDR2 are WNHNN and SYGVQD (reference sequence). The CDR3 has 12 residues. This CDR3 reads CASSTGTNEAFF. The CDR3 DNA reads as TGCGCCAGCAGTACAGGGACGAATGAAGCTTTCTTT.

The chain combines TRBV25-1 with TRBJ2-3; tentative D call: TRBD1 (5 bases). V was shortened by 8 bases and J by 6 bases, with 21 bases between the two germline ends. This CDR3 is built from 15 residues. Germline CDR1 reads MGHDK; CDR2 reads SYGVNS. This chain's CDR3 is CASGPLDRALDTQYF. CDR3 coding DNA: TGTGCCAGCGGCCCACTCGACAGAGCATTGGATACGCAGTATTTT.

This clone was counted a few times. This chain connects TRBV14 to TRBJ2-1; 13 bases map to TRBD2. The CDR3 runs 16 residues. V dropped 4 bases and J dropped 7; count of bases not matched to a gene: 7. Germline CDR1 reads SGHDN; CDR2 reads FVKESK. The CDR3 coding sequence is TGTGCCAGCAGCCCTGAACTAGCGGGGGGGCGGAATGAGCAGTTCTTC. The encoded protein is CASSPELAGGRNEQFF.

J is TRBJ2-5 and V is TRBV30, with 7 bases fitting TRBD1. Trimming at V came to 7 bases and at J to 4 bases, leaving 12 bases not matched to a gene. The CDR3 has 14 amino acids. CDR1 GTSNPN and CDR2 SVGIG come from the germline V gene (reference sequence). CDR3 sequence reads: CAFIGTVYAETQYF. As DNA, the CDR3 is TGTGCCTTTATTGGGACAGTTTACGCAGAGACCCAGTACTTC.

The V and J genes are TRBV6-5 and TRBJ1-4; 7 bases align to TRBD1. This CDR3 has 14 residues. The junction had 3 bases not matched to a gene; V was cut back by 5 bases and J by 3 bases. The germline CDR1 and CDR2 sequences are MNHEY and SVGAGI. CDR3 protein: CASSRRGANEKLFF. DNA for the CDR3: TGTGCCAGCAGTCGCAGGGGGGCTAATGAAAAACTGTTTTTT.